One sample yielded the 20 T cell receptor beta chains listed below, sequenced in a study of cytomegalovirus exposure and HLA in healthy donors. The study ran its PCR with 60 Vbeta and 13 Jbeta primers. Data came from immunoSEQ multiplex PCR; TCRdb stores just in-frame clones and leaves some out. The top ten hold 5.5% to 7.5% of the sample, which has about 200,000 clones, more than 75% seen once. Material: PBMCs. Receptors originate from a woman aged 45-65 years in good health and CMV-seropositive.

The genes are TRBV11-2 and TRBJ2-1; TRBD2 matches at 14 bases. Germline values: CDR1 SGHAT, CDR2 FQNNGV. V lost 2 bases and J lost 4; bases outside the gene matches: 7. The CDR3 has 18 residues. The CDR3 DNA is TGTGCCAGCAGCTTACTCTGGACTAGCGGGAGGACGTACAATGAGCAGTTCTTC. Amino acid sequence: CASSLLWTSGRTYNEQFF.

V and J are TRBV6-1 and TRBJ1-2; D is possibly TRBD1 (6 bases). V lost 8 bases and J 7 bases, leaving 14 bases between the germline ends. The length of the CDR3 is 12 residues. CDR1 MNHNS and CDR2 SASEGT come from the germline V gene. The chain's CDR3 is CASGTGNRGYTF. The CDR3 DNA is TGTGCCAGCGGTACAGGGAATCGTGGCTACACCTTC.

The chain recombines TRBV6-6 with TRBJ2-7, with 8 bases lining up with TRBD2. This CDR3 spans 13 amino acids. Trimming cost V 4 bases and J 3 bases; bases outside gene matches: 2. The germline gives CDR1 MNHNY, CDR2 SVGAGI (reference sequence). CDR3 sequence reads: CASSFGGGYEQYF. The CDR3 nucleotides are TGTGCCAGCAGTTTCGGGGGGGGCTACGAGCAGTACTTC.

The V gene is TRBV27, the J gene TRBJ2-1, with 9 bases that match TRBD2. The ends lost 7 bases at V and 6 bases at J; junction bases unmatched: 10. The CDR3 length is 15 residues. Germline V gene data show CDR1 as MNHEY and CDR2 as SMNVEV (reference sequence). The CDR3 region is CASTPGVAGANEQFF. The CDR3 DNA follows: TGTGCCAGCACCCCTGGAGTAGCGGGGGCCAATGAGCAGTTCTTC.

The J gene is TRBJ2-5, the V gene TRBV7-2, with 8 bases aligning to TRBD2. Trimming removed 2 bases from V and 6 bases from J; junction bases left unmatched: 8. CDR1 is SGHTA, CDR2 FQGNSA, per germline. This CDR3 has 15 residues. CDR3 amino acids: CASSLMRGAIQTQYF. CDR3 DNA: TGTGCCAGCAGCTTAATGCGGGGGGCCATCCAGACCCAGTACTTC.

The chain couples TRBV5-6 to TRBJ1-5, with TRBD1 identical over 8 bases. Germline V CDR1 and CDR2: SGHDT, YYEEEE. The CDR3 has 14 residues. V shed 2 bases, J shed 7 bases, and the junction held 5 bases outside the gene matches. CDR3 nucleotide sequence: TGTGCCAGCAGCTTTTCAGGGGGCTCCCAGCCCCAGCATTTT. Amino acids: CASSFSGGSQPQHF.

J is TRBJ2-7 and V is TRBV5-1; 9 bases map to TRBD1. The CDR3 consists of 15 residues. V lost 1 base and J lost 3; bases outside the gene matches: 5. Germline V gene sequence: CDR1 SGHRS, CDR2 YFSETQ. The chain's CDR3 is CASSLLGQGNYEQYF. Here the CDR3 DNA reads TGCGCCAGCAGCTTGCTGGGACAGGGAAACTACGAGCAGTACTTC.

J is TRBJ1-4 and V is TRBV7-8, with a weak D call TRBD1 (5 bases). Germline V CDR1 and CDR2: SGHVS, FQNEAQ. Trimming shortened V by 5 bases and J by 6 bases, and 16 bases separated the two germline ends. This CDR3 is built from 15 residues. The CDR3 region is CASSHGGVGYEKLFF. The CDR3, as DNA: TGTGCCAGCAGCCACGGGGGGGTAGGGTATGAAAAACTGTTTTTT. The full variable domain, rest sourced from reference TRBV7-8 and TRBJ1-4, is GAGVSQSPRYKVAKRGQDVALRCDPISGHVSLFWYQQALGQGPEFLTYFQNEAQLDKSGLPSDRFFAERPEGSVSTLKIQRTQQEDSAVYLCASSHGGVGYEKLFFGSGTQLSVL.

This chain links TRBV5-6 with TRBJ2-7; tentatively, D is TRBD1 (5 bases). Germline CDR1 is SGHDT and CDR2 is YYEEEE. The CDR3 is 14 residues long. The ends were cut back, 2 bases at V and 5 bases at J, with 14 bases in the middle. CDR3 in amino acids: CASSLGEGSHEQYF. The CDR3 region has the DNA TGTGCCAGCAGCTTAGGGGAAGGTTCCCACGAGCAGTACTTC.

This chain links TRBV7-9 with TRBJ2-5, with D perhaps TRBD2 (6 bases). Germline CDR1 reads SEHNR; CDR2 reads FQNEAQ (reference sequence). V was pared by 4 bases and J by 5 bases, with 14 bases between. The CDR3 consists of 14 residues. CDR3 in DNA: TGTGCCAGCAGCTCCGGGCCCAGCGGGGAGACCCAGTACTTC. Translation: CASSSGPSGETQYF.

CDR3 residues: CASSRLAGVYNEQFF. In DNA form, the CDR3 reads TGTGCCAGCTCGAGGCTAGCGGGGGTCTACAATGAGCAGTTCTTC. V usage is TRBV14 and J usage is TRBJ2-1; 10 nucleotides match TRBD2. The CDR3 runs to 15 residues. Germline-derived CDR1 and CDR2 are SGHDN and FVKESK. Trimming cost V 8 bases and J 3 bases; bases outside gene matches: 7.

This sequence joins TRBV2 and TRBJ2-1; 7 bases agree with TRBD2. The CDR3 is 13 amino acids. Trimming took 8 bases from V and 6 from J; bases not matched to a gene: 7. From germline, CDR1 is SNHLY and CDR2 FYNNEI. The CDR3 loop reads CASGREARNEQFF. The CDR3 DNA sequence: TGTGCCAGCGGGAGGGAGGCCCGCAATGAGCAGTTCTTC.

This sequence joins TRBV27 and TRBJ2-5, with D tentatively TRBD2 (6 bases). CDR1 MNHEY and CDR2 SMNVEV come from the germline V gene (reference sequence). V lost 4 bases and J 0 bases, leaving 9 bases between the germline ends. The CDR3 contains 14 residues. The CDR3: CASSSRDYQETQYF. The CDR3 DNA reads as TGTGCCAGCAGTTCCCGGGACTACCAAGAGACCCAGTACTTC.

V and J are TRBV9 and TRBJ2-7; perhaps TRBD2 as D (6 bases). V was clipped by 3 bases and J by 3 bases, with 10 bases between them. Germline V gives CDR1 SGDLS, CDR2 YYNGEE. CDR3 length: 13 residues. The CDR3 spells CASSEGGDYEQYF. The CDR3 DNA follows: TGTGCCAGCAGCGAGGGAGGTGACTACGAGCAGTACTTC.

The chain carries TRBV5-8 and TRBJ2-7; weak D call: TRBD1 (5 bases). V was shortened by 4 bases and J by 4 bases, with 9 bases between the two germline ends. This CDR3 is 12 amino acids long. Germline CDR1 is SGHTS and CDR2 is YDEGEE. CDR3 in DNA: TGTGCCAGCAGCATGCAGGGTTACGAGCAGTACTTC. Its protein product is CASSMQGYEQYF.

This chain links TRBV5-1 with TRBJ1-1, with D tentatively TRBD1 (6 bases). Per the germline V gene, CDR1 is SGHRS and CDR2 is YFSETQ. This CDR3 contains 15 residues. V lost 4 bases, J lost 2 bases, and 15 bases lay in between. The CDR3 DNA reads as TGCGCCAGCAGCCTGGCTGGGGGACAAAACACTGAAGCTTTCTTT. It yields the protein CASSLAGGQNTEAFF.

The V call is TRBV6-6, the J call TRBJ2-3; 8 bases are a match to TRBD1. Trimming at V came to 6 bases and at J to 3 bases, leaving 11 bases not matched to a gene. Per the germline V gene, CDR1 is MNHNY and CDR2 is SVGAGI (reference sequence). The CDR3 has 16 amino acids. This CDR3 is CASRTGTGDPTDTQYF. As DNA, the CDR3 is TGTGCCAGCAGAACCGGGACAGGAGATCCAACAGATACGCAGTATTTT.

V gene TRBV7-9 combines with J gene TRBJ2-7; D gene uncertain. V was clipped by 1 base and J by 2 bases, with 6 bases between them. In germline, CDR1 is SEHNR, CDR2 FQNEAQ (reference sequence). This CDR3 comprises 13 residues. The CDR3 reads CASSLGQPYEQYF. The CDR3 DNA reads TGTGCCAGCAGCTTAGGACAACCCTACGAGCAGTACTTC.

This clone showed up just a few times. The chain links TRBV6-6 to TRBJ2-3; D may be TRBD2 (5 bases). V was cut by 6 bases and J by 6 bases, with 16 bases left in between. Germline loops: CDR1 MNHNY, CDR2 SVGAGI (reference sequence). The CDR3 is 14 amino acids. CDR3 coding DNA: TGTGCCAGCAGGGAACACGGGAAAGTTGATACGCAGTATTTT. Translating it yields CASREHGKVDTQYF.

This rearrangement joins TRBV29-1 to TRBJ2-5, with 7 bases matching TRBD2. J was trimmed by 5 bases and V by 7 bases; bases with no gene match: 16. The CDR3 is 15 amino acids. CDR1 is SQVTM, CDR2 ANQGSEA, per germline. For the CDR3, the DNA is TGCAGCGGTAGTAGGCTAGCGGAACCGGGTGAGACCCAGTACTTC. Translation: CSGSRLAEPGETQYF.